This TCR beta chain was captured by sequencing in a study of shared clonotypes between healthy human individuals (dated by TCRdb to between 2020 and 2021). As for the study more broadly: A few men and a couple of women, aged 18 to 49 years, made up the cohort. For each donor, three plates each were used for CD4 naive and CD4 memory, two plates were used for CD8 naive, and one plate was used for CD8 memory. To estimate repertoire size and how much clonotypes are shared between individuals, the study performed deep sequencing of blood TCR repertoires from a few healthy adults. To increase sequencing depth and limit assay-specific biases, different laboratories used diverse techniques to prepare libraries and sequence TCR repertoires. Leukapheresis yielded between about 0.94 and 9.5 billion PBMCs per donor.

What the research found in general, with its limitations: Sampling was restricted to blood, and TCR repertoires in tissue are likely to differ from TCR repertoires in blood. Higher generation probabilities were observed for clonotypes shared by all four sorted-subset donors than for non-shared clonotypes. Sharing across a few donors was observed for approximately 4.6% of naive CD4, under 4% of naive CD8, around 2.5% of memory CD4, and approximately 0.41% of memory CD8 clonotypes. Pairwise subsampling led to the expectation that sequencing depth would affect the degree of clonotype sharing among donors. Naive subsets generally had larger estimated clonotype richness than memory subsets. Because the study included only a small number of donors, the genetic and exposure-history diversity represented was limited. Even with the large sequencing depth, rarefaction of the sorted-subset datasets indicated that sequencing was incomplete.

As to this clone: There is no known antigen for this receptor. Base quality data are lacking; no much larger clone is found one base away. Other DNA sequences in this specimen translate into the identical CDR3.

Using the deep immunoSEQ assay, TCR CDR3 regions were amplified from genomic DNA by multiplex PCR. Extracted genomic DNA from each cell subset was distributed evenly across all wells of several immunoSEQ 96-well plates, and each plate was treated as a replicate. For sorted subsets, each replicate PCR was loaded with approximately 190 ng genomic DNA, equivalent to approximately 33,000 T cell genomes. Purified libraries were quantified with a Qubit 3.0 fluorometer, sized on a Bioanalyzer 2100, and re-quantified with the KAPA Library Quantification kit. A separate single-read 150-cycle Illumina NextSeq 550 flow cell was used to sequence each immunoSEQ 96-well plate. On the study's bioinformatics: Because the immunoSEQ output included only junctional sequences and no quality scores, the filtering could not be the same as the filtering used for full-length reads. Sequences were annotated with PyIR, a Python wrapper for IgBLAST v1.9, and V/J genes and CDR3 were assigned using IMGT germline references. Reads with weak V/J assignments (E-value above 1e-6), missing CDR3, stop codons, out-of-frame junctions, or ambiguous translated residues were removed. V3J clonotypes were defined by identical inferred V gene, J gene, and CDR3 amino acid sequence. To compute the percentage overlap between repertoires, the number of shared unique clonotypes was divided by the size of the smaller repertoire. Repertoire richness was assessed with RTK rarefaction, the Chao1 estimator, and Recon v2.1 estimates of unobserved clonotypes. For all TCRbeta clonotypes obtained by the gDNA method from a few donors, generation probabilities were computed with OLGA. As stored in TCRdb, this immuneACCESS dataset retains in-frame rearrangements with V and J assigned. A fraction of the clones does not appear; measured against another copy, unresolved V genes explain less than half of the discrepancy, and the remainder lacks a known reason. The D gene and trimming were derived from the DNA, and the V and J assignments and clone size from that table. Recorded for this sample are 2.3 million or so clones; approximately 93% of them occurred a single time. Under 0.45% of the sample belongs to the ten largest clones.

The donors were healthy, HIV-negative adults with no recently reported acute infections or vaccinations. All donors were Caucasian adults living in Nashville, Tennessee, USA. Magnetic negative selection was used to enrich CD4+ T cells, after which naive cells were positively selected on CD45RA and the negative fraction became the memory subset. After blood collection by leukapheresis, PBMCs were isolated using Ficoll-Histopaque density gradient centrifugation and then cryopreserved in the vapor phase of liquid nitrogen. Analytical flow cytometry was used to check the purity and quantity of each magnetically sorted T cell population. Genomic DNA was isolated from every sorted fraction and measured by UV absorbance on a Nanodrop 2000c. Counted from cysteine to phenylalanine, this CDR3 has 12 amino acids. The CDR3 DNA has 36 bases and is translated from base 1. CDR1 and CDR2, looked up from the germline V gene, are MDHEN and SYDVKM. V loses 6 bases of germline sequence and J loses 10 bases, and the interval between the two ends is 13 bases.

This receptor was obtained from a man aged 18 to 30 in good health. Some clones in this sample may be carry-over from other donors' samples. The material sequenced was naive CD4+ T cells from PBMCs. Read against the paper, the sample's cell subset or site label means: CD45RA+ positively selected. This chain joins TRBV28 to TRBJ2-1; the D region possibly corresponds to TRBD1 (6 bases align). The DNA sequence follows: TGTGCCAGCAGGTTGGCAGGGGACGAGCAGTTCTTC. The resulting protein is CASRLAGDEQFF.